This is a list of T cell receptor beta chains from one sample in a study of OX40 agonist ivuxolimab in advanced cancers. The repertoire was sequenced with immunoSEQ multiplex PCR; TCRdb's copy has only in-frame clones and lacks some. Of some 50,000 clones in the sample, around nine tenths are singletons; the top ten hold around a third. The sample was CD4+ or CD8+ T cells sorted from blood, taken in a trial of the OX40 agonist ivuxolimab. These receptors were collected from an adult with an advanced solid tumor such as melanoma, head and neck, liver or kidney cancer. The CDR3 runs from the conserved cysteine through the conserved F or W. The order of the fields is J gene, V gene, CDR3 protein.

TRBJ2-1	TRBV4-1	CASSQDRGVEKQFF
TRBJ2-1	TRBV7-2	CASSRSGGAPNEQFF
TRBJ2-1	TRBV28	CASSSPFGRSVNEQFF
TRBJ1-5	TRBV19	CASSMGTGGTQPQHF
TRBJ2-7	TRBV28	CASSLGGSYEQYF
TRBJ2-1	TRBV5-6	CASSLGLAGGSYNEQFF
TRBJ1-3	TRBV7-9	CASSSNRVISGNTIYF
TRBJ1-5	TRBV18	CASSPQGINQPQHF
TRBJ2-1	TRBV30	CALNSGNYNEQFF
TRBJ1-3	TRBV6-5	CASSLAQGGDTIYF
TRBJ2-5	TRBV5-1	CASSSGLEGETQYF
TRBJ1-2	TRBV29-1	CSVGDSGYGYTF
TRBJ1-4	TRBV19	CASSLQGNFNEKLFF
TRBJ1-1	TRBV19	CASTPGRGTEAFF
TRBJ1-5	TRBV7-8	CASSQQEWVGNQPQHF
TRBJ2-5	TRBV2	CASSDGGLGTGDETQYF
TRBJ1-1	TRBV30	CAWSFTGRSEAFF
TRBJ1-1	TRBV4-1	CASSQDWGNTEAFF
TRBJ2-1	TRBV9	CASSVASGGLSSYNEQFF
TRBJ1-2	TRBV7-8	CASSPGSVTDYGYTF
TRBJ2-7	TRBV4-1	CASSQGERDLSYEQYF
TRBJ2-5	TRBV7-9	CASSFDSSETQYF
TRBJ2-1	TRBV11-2	CASSPSSGSSYNEQFF
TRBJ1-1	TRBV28	CASSFRPGDTEAFF
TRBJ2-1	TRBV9	CASSVEPGTAYNEQFF
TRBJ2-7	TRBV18	CASSQGGGYEQYF
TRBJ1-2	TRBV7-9	CASSYPGSNGYTF
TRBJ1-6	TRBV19	CASSMAGSNSPLHF